The source of this TCR beta chain is a study of T cell clonality in common variable immunodeficiency. General observations from the study: Compared with healthy controls, CVID subjects showed increased TCRbeta clonality, mostly in about a third. CVID patient heterogeneity limited repertoire-clinical complication correlations.

Data came from immunoSEQ multiplex PCR; TCRdb stores just in-frame clones and leaves some out. The repertoire has about 35,000 clones, none seen only once; the ten largest take approximately 9.4%. CDR1 and CDR2 from the germline V gene are SGHTA and FQGNSA. The CDR3 is made up of 15 amino acids. This clone was observed many times. Antigen unknown. The read falls 3 residues short of the CDR3 end, and the missing part is taken from the germline J gene. Heparinized whole blood, about 4.5 to 8.5 ml, came from each donor. The V gene is TRBV7-2, the J gene TRBJ2-3, with 8 nucleotides matching TRBD2. Sequenced: peripheral blood mononuclear cells. This TCR came from a person aged 18 to 75 in good health. The CDR3 sequence is CASSLNSGTQETQYF. Partial CDR3 DNA: TGTGCCAGCAGCTTAAATAGCGGGACCCAAGAGACG.